The present entry profiles one T cell receptor (beta chain) with its context. Its target is unknown. This record belongs to a study of T cell responses to AZD1222 COVID-19 vaccine. Profiling relied on immunoSEQ multiplex PCR, and the TCRdb table lists in-frame clones only, not all of them. The table includes 150,000 to 190,000 clones, 75% to 90% detected once. CDR1 and CDR2 (germline): SGHNT, YENEEA. V lost 0 bases, J lost 6 bases, and 4 bases stayed unmatched. The CDR3 extends over 16 amino acids. Findings and caveats of the study: Nearly half of the spike-specific TCRs reportedly recognize variant regions that carry no mutations. Every sample of the repertoires postdated the peak T cell response. It should be noted that donors were predominantly white British and more often female, and clonal diversity was possibly underestimated.

The sequence was obtained from an adult who received the AZD1222 COVID-19 vaccine. The material was peripheral blood, obtained 28 days after the second AZD1222 dose. The chain uses TRBV11-3 and TRBJ2-3; 12 bases map to TRBD1. This chain's CDR3 is CASSLEGQGAFDTQYF. The DNA for the CDR3 is TGTGCCAGCAGCTTAGAGGGACAGGGGGCCTTTGATACGCAGTATTTT.